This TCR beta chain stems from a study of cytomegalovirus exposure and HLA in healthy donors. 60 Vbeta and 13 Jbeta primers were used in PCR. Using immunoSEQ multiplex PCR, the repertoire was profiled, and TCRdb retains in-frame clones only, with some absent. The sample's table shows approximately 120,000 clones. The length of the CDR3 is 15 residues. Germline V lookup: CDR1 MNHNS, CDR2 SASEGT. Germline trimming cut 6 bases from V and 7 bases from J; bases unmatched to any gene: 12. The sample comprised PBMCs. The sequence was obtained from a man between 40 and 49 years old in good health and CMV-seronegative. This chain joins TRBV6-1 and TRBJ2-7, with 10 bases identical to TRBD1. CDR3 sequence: CASRGDRGEAREQYF. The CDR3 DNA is TGTGCCAGCAGAGGGGACAGGGGAGAGGCGAGAGAGCAGTACTTC.